This is a list of T cell receptor beta chains from one sample in a study of T cell responses to AZD1222 COVID-19 vaccine. This table comes from immunoSEQ multiplex PCR, and its TCRdb copy is limited to in-frame clones, with some not included. The sample lists around 110,000 clones, approximately 85% occurring once. The sequences come from peripheral blood, collected on day 0 of MenACWY control vaccination. These receptors originate from an adult in good health. The CDR3 runs from the conserved cysteine through the conserved F or W. D genes are given only for firm matches. Not all rows give a size; the values are once, few, many and, for expanded clones, a class.

clone_size j_call cdr3_length d_call v_call cdr3_nt cdr3_aa
NA TRBJ1-4 13 NA TRBV18 TGTGCCAGCTCAGCCGGTATCGGGGAAAAACTGTTTTTT CASSAGIGEKLFF
NA TRBJ1-2 15 NA TRBV28 TGTGCCAGCAGTAGCTTAGGGGGAATTAACTATGGCTACACCTTC CASSSLGGINYGYTF
NA TRBJ2-6 15 NA TRBV5-5 TGTGCCAGCAGCTTGGTCCGGGCTGGGGCCAACGTCCTGACTTTC CASSLVRAGANVLTF
NA TRBJ1-3 18 NA TRBV7-9 TGTGCCAGCAGCTCGACCAGGGCAGGAGAGTTCTCTGGAAACACCATATATTTT CASSSTRAGEFSGNTIYF
NA TRBJ2-7 15 TRBD1 TRBV5-1 TGCGCCAGCAGCGTGGGCCGGGACAGGGTACACGAGCAGTACTTC CASSVGRDRVHEQYF
NA TRBJ1-1 16 TRBD1 TRBV7-6 TGTGCCAGCAGCATTCAGACAGGGCCGATGAACACTGAAGCTTTCTTT CASSIQTGPMNTEAFF
NA TRBJ2-7 13 TRBD1 TRBV2 TGTGCCAGCAGTGGACAGGGGGACTACGAGCAGTACTTC CASSGQGDYEQYF
NA TRBJ1-3 16 NA TRBV7-2 TGTGCCAGCAGCTTAGAGGCAGCTAGCTCTGGAAACACCATATATTTT CASSLEAASSGNTIYF
once TRBJ1-1 18 NA TRBV18 TGTGCCAGCTCACCACAGCCCGCCAGCCTGGGGGAGAACACTGAAGCTTTCTTT CASSPQPASLGENTEAFF
NA TRBJ2-1 17 TRBD2 TRBV4-2 TGTGCCAGCAGCCAAGATGGAGCGGGGGTCCGGCGGAATGAGCAGTTCTTC CASSQDGAGVRRNEQFF
NA TRBJ2-7 15 NA TRBV7-2 TGTGCCAGCAGCTTAGCACGGACAGCCTCCTACGAGCAGTACTTC CASSLARTASYEQYF
NA TRBJ1-5 14 NA TRBV20-1 TGCAGTGCTAGTACCCCAAGGGAGAACCAGCCCCAGCATTTT CSASTPRENQPQHF
NA TRBJ2-7 15 NA TRBV19 TGTGCCAGTAGTCCACGGCAGGGGATAACCTACGAGCAGTACTTC CASSPRQGITYEQYF